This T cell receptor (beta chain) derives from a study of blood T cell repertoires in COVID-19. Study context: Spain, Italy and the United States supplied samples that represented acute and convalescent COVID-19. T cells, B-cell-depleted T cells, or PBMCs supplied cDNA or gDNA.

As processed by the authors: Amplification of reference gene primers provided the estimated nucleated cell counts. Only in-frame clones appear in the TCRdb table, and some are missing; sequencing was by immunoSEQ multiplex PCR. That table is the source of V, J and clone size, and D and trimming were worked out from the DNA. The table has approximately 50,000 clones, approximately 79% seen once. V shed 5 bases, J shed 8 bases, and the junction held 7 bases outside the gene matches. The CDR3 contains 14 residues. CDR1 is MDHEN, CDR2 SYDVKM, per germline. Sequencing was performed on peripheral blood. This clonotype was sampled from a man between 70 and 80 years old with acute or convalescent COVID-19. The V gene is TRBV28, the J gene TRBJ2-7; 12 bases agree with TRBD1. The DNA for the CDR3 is TGTGCCAGCAGTCCGGGACAGGGGGCCTGGAAGCAGTACTTC. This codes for CASSPGQGAWKQYF.